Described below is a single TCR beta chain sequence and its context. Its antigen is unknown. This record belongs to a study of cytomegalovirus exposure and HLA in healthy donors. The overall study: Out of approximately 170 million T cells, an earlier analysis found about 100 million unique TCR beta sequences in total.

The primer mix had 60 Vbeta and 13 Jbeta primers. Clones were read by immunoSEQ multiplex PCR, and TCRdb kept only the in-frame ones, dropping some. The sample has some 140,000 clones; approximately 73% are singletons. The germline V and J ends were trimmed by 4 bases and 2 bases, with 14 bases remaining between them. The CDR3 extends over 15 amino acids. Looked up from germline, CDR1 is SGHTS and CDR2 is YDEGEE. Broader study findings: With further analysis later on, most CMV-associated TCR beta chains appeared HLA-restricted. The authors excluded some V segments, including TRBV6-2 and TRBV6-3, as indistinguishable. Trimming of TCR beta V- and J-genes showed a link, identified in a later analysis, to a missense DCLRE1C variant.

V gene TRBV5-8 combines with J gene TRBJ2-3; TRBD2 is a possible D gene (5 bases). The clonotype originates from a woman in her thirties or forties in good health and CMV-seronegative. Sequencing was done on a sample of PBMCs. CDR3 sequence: CASSRTPSPTDTQYF. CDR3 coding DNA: TGTGCCAGCAGCCGGACTCCGTCGCCCACAGATACGCAGTATTTT.